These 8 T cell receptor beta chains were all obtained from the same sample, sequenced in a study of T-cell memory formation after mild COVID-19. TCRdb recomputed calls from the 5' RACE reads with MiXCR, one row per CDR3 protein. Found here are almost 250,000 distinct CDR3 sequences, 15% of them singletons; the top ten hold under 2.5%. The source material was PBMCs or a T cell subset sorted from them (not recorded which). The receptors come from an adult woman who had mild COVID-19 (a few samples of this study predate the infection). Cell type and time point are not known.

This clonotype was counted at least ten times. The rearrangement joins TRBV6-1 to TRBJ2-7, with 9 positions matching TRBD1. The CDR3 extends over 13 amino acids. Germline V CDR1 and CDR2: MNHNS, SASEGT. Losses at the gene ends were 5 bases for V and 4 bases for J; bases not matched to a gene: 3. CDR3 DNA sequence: TGTGCCAGCAGTCGGGACAGGGAATACGAGCAGTACTTC. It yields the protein CASSRDREYEQYF.

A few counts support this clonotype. The CDR3 coding sequence is TGCAGCGTTGGTCCTAGCGGGAGATACGAGCAGTACTTC. The encoded protein is CSVGPSGRYEQYF. The chain uses TRBV29-1 and TRBJ2-7; 10 bases map to TRBD2. The CDR3 is 13 amino acids. The V gene end was trimmed by 4 bases and the J gene end by 4 bases; junction bases not matched to a gene: 4. Germline lookup yields CDR1 SQVTM and CDR2 ANQGSEA.

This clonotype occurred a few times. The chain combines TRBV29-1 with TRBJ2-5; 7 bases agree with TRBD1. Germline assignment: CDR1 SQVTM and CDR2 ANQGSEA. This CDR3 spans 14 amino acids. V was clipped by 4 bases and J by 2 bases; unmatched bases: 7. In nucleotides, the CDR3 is TGCAGCGTTGTGGGACAGCGACTTCAAGAGACCCAGTACTTC. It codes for CSVVGQRLQETQYF.

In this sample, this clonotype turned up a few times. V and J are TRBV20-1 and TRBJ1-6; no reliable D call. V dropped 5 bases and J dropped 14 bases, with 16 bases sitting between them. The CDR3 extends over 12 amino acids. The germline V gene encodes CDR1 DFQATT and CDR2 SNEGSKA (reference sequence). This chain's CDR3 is CSAELLKSALHF. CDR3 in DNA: TGCAGTGCTGAGCTCCTCAAATCGGCCCTCCACTTT.

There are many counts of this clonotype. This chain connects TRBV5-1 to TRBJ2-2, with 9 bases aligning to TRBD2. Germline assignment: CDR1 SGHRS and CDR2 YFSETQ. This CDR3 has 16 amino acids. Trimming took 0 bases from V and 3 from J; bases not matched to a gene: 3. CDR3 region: CASSLVSGRDTGELFF. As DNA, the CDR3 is TGCGCCAGCAGCTTGGTTAGCGGGAGAGACACCGGGGAGCTGTTTTTT.

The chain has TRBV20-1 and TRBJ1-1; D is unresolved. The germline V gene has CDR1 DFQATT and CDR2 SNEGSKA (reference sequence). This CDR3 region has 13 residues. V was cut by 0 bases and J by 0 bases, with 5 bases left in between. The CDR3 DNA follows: TGCAGTGCTAGAGAGGGCATGAACACTGAAGCTTTCTTT. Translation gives CSAREGMNTEAFF.

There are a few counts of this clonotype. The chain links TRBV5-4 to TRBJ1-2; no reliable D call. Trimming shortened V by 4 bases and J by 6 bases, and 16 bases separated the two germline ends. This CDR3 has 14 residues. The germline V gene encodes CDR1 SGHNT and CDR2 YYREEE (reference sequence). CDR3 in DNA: TGTGCCAGCAGCCCGTCAAGAAATATGCATGGCTACACCTTC. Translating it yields CASSPSRNMHGYTF.

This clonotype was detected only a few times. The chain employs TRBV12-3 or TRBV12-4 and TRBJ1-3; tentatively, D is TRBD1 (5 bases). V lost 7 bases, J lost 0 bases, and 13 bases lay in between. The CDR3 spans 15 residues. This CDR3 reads CASTQQAGSGNTIYF. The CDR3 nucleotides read TGTGCCAGCACCCAACAGGCGGGCTCTGGAAACACCATATATTTT.